This T cell receptor beta chain was observed in a study of OX40 agonist ivuxolimab in advanced cancers. For this clone: Its antigen is not known.

Overall study results and limits: There was clonal expansion of CD4+ and CD8+ blood T cells by week 6 at 0.1 to 3.0 mg/kg.

The CDR3 contains 15 residues. Germline V gene sequence: CDR1 MNHEY, CDR2 SVGAGI. Unmatched junction bases numbered 11, after V lost 7 bases and J lost 7 bases. Libraries were prepared by immunoSEQ multiplex PCR; TCRdb keeps only in-frame clonotypes and omits some of them. The data hold about 30,000 clones, with roughly 79% observed a single time. The source is an adult with an advanced solid tumor such as melanoma, head and neck, liver or kidney cancer. This specimen was CD4+ or CD8+ T cells sorted from blood, taken in a trial of the OX40 agonist ivuxolimab. This rearrangement joins TRBV6-5 to TRBJ2-1; 9 bases line up with TRBD2. The CDR3 DNA reads TGTGCCAGCATAAAGCGGGGGGCCCAAGGAAATGAGCAGTTCTTC. It codes for CASIKRGAQGNEQFF.